The 26 T cell receptor beta chains presented below share a single source sample, sequenced in a study of OX40 agonist ivuxolimab in advanced cancers. The method was immunoSEQ multiplex PCR; TCRdb's version includes in-frame clones alone and lacks a portion of them. The table has tens of thousands of clones, about 90% seen once. This specimen was CD4+ or CD8+ T cells sorted from blood, taken in a trial of the OX40 agonist ivuxolimab. These receptors originate from an adult with an advanced solid tumor such as melanoma, head and neck, liver or kidney cancer.

This clone was seen more than once but under ten times. The V and J genes are TRBV30 and TRBJ1-5; perhaps TRBD1 as D (5 bases). From germline, CDR1 is GTSNPN and CDR2 SVGIG (reference sequence). Trimming left V 3 bases short and J 3 bases short, with 9 bases between. The CDR3 runs 13 residues. CDR3 protein: CAWSSGPNQPQHF. The CDR3 coding sequence is TGTGCCTGGAGCTCGGGACCCAATCAGCCCCAGCATTTT.

The CDR3 sequence is CASSPLSFYSNQPQHF. The CDR3 DNA sequence: TGTGCCAGCAGTCCTCTGAGCTTTTATAGCAATCAGCCCCAGCATTTT. The chain has TRBV27 and TRBJ1-5, with D unclear. In germline, CDR1 is MNHEY, CDR2 SMNVEV (reference sequence). CDR3 length equals 16 residues. Trimming cost V 5 bases and J 0 bases, with 14 bases left between them.

CDR3 loop: CASSPRVGTNEKLFF. As DNA, the CDR3 is TGTGCCAGCAGCCCGCGGGTCGGCACTAATGAAAAACTGTTTTTT. The V and J genes are TRBV7-2 and TRBJ1-4; D is unresolved. In germline, CDR1 is SGHTA, CDR2 FQGNSA. The CDR3 sequence is 15 residues long. Deletions cut 5 bases from V and 2 bases from J, with 12 bases between.

J is TRBJ2-5 and V is TRBV5-1, with a possible D match to TRBD1 (5 bases). Deletions cut 0 bases from V and 9 bases from J, with 15 bases between. The CDR3 runs to 14 residues. Germline CDR1 SGHRS, CDR2 YFSETQ. The DNA of the CDR3 is TGCGCCAGCAGCTTGGACAGATACTTAGGGGCCCAGTACTTC. This gives the protein CASSLDRYLGAQYF.

V gene TRBV5-4 combines with J gene TRBJ2-5; D call uncertain. The V and J ends lost 3 bases and 2 bases respectively, with 8 bases between them. There are 13 residues in the CDR3. The germline gives CDR1 SGHNT, CDR2 YYREEE (reference sequence). Written as DNA, the CDR3 is TGTGCCAGCAGCTCCTCACCTCAAGAGACCCAGTACTTC. The encoded protein is CASSSSPQETQYF. The variable domain in full, with the rest retrieved from reference TRBV5-4 and TRBJ2-5, is ETGVTQSPTHLIKTRGQQVTLRCSSQSGHNTVSWYQQALGQGPQFIFQYYREEENGRGNFPPRFSGLQFPNYSSELNVNALELDDSALYLCASSSSPQETQYFGPGTRLLVL.

The chain joins TRBV7-9 to TRBJ2-3; tentative D call: TRBD2 (5 bases). This CDR3 region has 14 residues. With 3 bases removed from V and 4 bases from J, the gap between germline ends came to 11 bases. CDR1 and CDR2 from the germline V gene are SEHNR and FQNEAQ (reference sequence). The CDR3 is CASSLRLAPDTQYF. CDR3 nucleotide sequence: TGTGCCAGCAGCTTGAGGCTAGCCCCAGATACGCAGTATTTT.

The V call is TRBV7-2, the J call TRBJ2-5; 14 bases line up with TRBD2. In germline, CDR1 is SGHTA, CDR2 FQGNSA. Trimming removed 5 bases from V and 2 bases from J; junction bases left unmatched: 7. The CDR3 runs to 17 residues. CDR3 sequence: CASSPAGLAGGQETQYF. The CDR3 nucleotides read TGTGCCAGCAGCCCCGCCGGACTAGCGGGGGGACAAGAGACCCAGTACTTC.

The rearrangement joins TRBV28 to TRBJ2-2; TRBD1 matches at 7 bases. The V segment lost 6 bases and the J segment 0 bases; nucleotides outside the gene matches: 13. Germline CDR1 MDHEN, CDR2 SYDVKM. This CDR3 has 18 residues. CDR3 in DNA: TGTGCCAGCAGAAAACAATCCGGGACAGTTACGAACACCGGGGAGCTGTTTTTT. It codes for CASRKQSGTVTNTGELFF.

The gene calls are TRBV7-3 and TRBJ1-1; D gene uncertain. Germline V gene sequence: CDR1 SGHTA, CDR2 FQGTGA. This CDR3 contains 15 residues. Trimming removed 1 base from V and 1 base from J, with 10 bases in between. CDR3 bases: TGTGCCAGCAGCTTAATGAGGGCTAAGAACACTGAAGCTTTCTTT. It encodes CASSLMRAKNTEAFF. The full variable domain, in which reference TRBV7-3 and TRBJ1-1 provide the parts outside the CDR3, is GAGVSQTPSNKVTEKGKYVELRCDPISGHTALYWYRQSLGQGPEFLIYFQGTGAADDSGLPNDRFFAVRPEGSVSTLKIQRTERGDSAVYLCASSLMRAKNTEAFFGQGTRLTVV.

DNA of the CDR3: TGTGCCAGCAGCCCCTTGGGACAGTTGAACACTGAAGCTTTCTTT. It encodes CASSPLGQLNTEAFF. The V and J genes are TRBV6-1 and TRBJ1-1, with 7 bases fitting TRBD1. The germline V gene encodes CDR1 MNHNS and CDR2 SASEGT. The CDR3 has 15 amino acids. V shed 6 bases, J shed 0 bases, and the junction held 7 bases outside the gene matches.

The table lists this clone with a few counts. The CDR3 here is CASSPNIREEELFF. CDR3 in DNA: TGTGCCAGCAGTCCAAACATCAGGGAAGAGGAGCTGTTTTTT. The chain carries TRBV7-2 and TRBJ2-2; D is perhaps TRBD1 (5 bases). Germline V gene lookup returns CDR1 SGHTA and CDR2 FQGNSA. V shed 6 bases and J shed 10 bases, with 18 bases lying between them. The CDR3 totals 14 residues.

This chain connects TRBV5-8 to TRBJ1-5, with 10 nucleotides matching TRBD1. With 6 bases clipped from V and 3 bases from J, the junction kept 6 bases outside the gene matches. Germline loops: CDR1 SGHTS, CDR2 YDEGEE. The CDR3 length is 15 residues. CDR3 coding DNA: TGTGCCAGCAATCGAGACAGGGGGCACAATCAGCCCCAGCATTTT. Translating it yields CASNRDRGHNQPQHF.

The chain is built from TRBV19 and TRBJ1-5; possible D gene TRBD1, 5 bases. The CDR3 sequence is 14 residues long. The V end lost 4 bases, the J end lost 1 base, and 8 bases lay between the germline ends. Per germline, CDR1 LNHDA and CDR2 SQIVND (reference sequence). In DNA form, the CDR3 reads TGTGCCAGTAGTAACTACAGGAGCAATCAGCCCCAGCATTTT. This encodes CASSNYRSNQPQHF.

The chain couples TRBV11-2 to TRBJ2-7; TRBD2 aligns across 8 bases. The germline gives CDR1 SGHAT, CDR2 FQNNGV. The CDR3 spans 13 residues. Written as DNA, the CDR3 is TGTGCCAGCAGCTCACTTGCCCGGGGGGGTTGGGGCGTC. Translating it yields CASSSLARGGWGV.

The chain links TRBV6-5 to TRBJ1-1; 9 bases are shared with TRBD1. The CDR3 loop spans 12 amino acids. Germline CDR1 MNHEY, CDR2 SVGAGI. Losses at the gene ends were 2 bases for V and 11 bases for J; bases not matched to a gene: 3. CDR3 loop: CASSYPQGAAFF. CDR3 coding DNA: TGTGCCAGCAGTTACCCACAGGGGGCGGCTTTCTTT.

V usage is TRBV9 and J usage is TRBJ2-2, with D possibly being TRBD1 or TRBD2 (5 bases each). Germline lookup yields CDR1 SGDLS and CDR2 YYNGEE. This CDR3 spans 16 amino acids. Trimming cost V 0 bases and J 2 bases, with 11 bases left between them. The CDR3 region has the DNA TGTGCCAGCAGCGTAGTTGGGACCCAAAACACCGGGGAGCTGTTTTTT. Protein: CASSVVGTQNTGELFF.

The gene calls are TRBV7-2 and TRBJ2-2; possibly TRBD1 for D (5 bases). The CDR3 is 15 residues long. Germline assignment: CDR1 SGHTA and CDR2 FQGNSA. V was trimmed by 1 base and J by 4 bases, leaving 10 bases between them. This CDR3 is CASSLGQGGTGELFF. The CDR3, as DNA: TGTGCCAGCAGCTTAGGCCAGGGTGGCACCGGGGAGCTGTTTTTT.

The chain is built from TRBV7-9 and TRBJ2-7; D may be TRBD2 (6 bases). The CDR3 has 15 amino acids. V was cut by 5 bases and J by 7 bases, with 21 bases left in between. Germline V gene lookup returns CDR1 SEHNR and CDR2 FQNEAQ (reference sequence). This CDR3 is CASSTTSRAGSEQYV. In nucleotides, the CDR3 is TGTGCCAGCAGCACCACGAGCCGGGCGGGAAGTGAGCAGTACGTC.

This chain connects TRBV19 to TRBJ1-4; D not certain. This CDR3 comprises 13 residues. The germline CDR1 and CDR2 sequences are LNHDA and SQIVND (reference sequence). Deletions cut 2 bases from V and 8 bases from J, with 9 bases between. CDR3 sequence: CASSISGGEKLFF. For the CDR3, the DNA is TGTGCCAGTAGTATATCCGGAGGAGAAAAACTGTTTTTT.

The chain has TRBV6-1 and TRBJ1-5; D is unresolved. Trimming took off 1 base at V and 0 bases at J, with 10 bases between the two ends. The CDR3 has 16 amino acids. Per the germline V gene, CDR1 is MNHNS and CDR2 is SASEGT. CDR3 amino acids: CASSEEAGYSNQPQHF. The CDR3 DNA sequence: TGTGCCAGCAGTGAAGAGGCAGGATATAGCAATCAGCCCCAGCATTTT.

The chain joins TRBV5-1 to TRBJ2-3; 11 bases are a match to TRBD2. This CDR3 is 16 amino acids long. V shed 2 bases, J shed 2 bases, and the junction held 4 bases outside the gene matches. Germline loops: CDR1 SGHRS, CDR2 YFSETQ. CDR3 nucleotide sequence: TGCGCCAGCAGCTTAGGGACTAGCGGCAACACAGATACGCAGTATTTT. Translation gives CASSLGTSGNTDTQYF.

V usage is TRBV7-6 and J usage is TRBJ2-2; 14 bases are a match to TRBD2. The CDR3 totals 19 residues. Germline lookup yields CDR1 SGHVS and CDR2 FNYEAQ. The V and J ends lost 3 bases and 0 bases, in that order; junction bases with no gene match: 6. The CDR3 here is CASSFAGLAGDTNTGELFF. The CDR3 DNA reads as TGTGCCAGCAGCTTTGCGGGACTAGCGGGGGATACGAACACCGGGGAGCTGTTTTTT.

The chain carries TRBV27 and TRBJ1-5; 7 positions match TRBD1. The junction had 5 bases not matched to a gene; V was cut back by 6 bases and J by 3 bases. This CDR3 spans 14 amino acids. Germline V CDR1 and CDR2: MNHEY, SMNVEV (reference sequence). The CDR3 DNA follows: TGTGCCAGCAGGCGGACAGGCCTCAATCAGCCCCAGCATTTT. Translated, it gives CASRRTGLNQPQHF.

This clone came up once. DNA for the CDR3: TGTGCCAGTAGTATGAGTAACAGGGGGAACACTGAAGCTTTCTTT. Residues: CASSMSNRGNTEAFF. The V and J genes are TRBV19 and TRBJ1-1; 7 bases agree with TRBD1. Germline values: CDR1 LNHDA, CDR2 SQIVND (reference sequence). V shed 3 bases and J 1 base; nucleotides not matched to a gene: 5. The CDR3 has 15 amino acids.

This clone was observed a handful of times. It is likely a read error, because the conserved phenylalanine at the end of the CDR3 is missing. The DNA is left out, because the CDR3 cannot be placed on it with certainty; the CDR3 is given as TCRdb lists it. The chain has TRBV10-3 and TRBJ1-1; the D call TRBD1 from the table was never checked on the DNA. Germline V lookup: CDR1 ENHRY, CDR2 SYGVKD. The CDR3 length is 9 residues, termini included. CDR3 region: CAIDSSHHG.

The V gene is TRBV5-1, the J gene TRBJ1-1; TRBD1 might be the D (5 bases). The CDR3 contains 13 residues. Germline loops: CDR1 SGHRS, CDR2 YFSETQ. Trimming took 4 bases from V and 2 from J, leaving 9 bases between them. This CDR3 is CASSQGQNTEAFF. The CDR3 nucleotides read TGCGCCAGCAGCCAAGGACAAAACACTGAAGCTTTCTTT.